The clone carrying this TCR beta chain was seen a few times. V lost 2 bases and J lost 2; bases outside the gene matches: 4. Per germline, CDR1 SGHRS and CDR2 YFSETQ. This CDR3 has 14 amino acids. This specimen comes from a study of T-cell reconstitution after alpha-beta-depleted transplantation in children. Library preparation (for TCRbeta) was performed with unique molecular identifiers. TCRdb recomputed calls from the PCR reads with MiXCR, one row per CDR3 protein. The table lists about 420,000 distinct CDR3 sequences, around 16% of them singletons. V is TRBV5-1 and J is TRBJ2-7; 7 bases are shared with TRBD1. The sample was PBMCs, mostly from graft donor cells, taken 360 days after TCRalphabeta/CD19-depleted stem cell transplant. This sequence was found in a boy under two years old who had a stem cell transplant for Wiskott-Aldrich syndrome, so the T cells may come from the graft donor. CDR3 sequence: CASSFNRGPYEQYF. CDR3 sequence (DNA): TGCGCCAGCAGCTTTAACAGGGGACCCTACGAGCAGTACTTC.